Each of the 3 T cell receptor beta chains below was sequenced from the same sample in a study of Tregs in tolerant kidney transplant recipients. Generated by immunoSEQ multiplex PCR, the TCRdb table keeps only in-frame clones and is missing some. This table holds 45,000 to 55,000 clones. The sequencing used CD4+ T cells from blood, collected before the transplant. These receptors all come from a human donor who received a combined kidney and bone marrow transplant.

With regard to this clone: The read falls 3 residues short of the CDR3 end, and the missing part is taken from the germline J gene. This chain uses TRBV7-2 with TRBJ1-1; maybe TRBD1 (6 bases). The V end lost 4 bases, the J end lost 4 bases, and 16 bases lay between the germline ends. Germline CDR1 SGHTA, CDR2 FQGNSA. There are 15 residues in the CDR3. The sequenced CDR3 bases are TGTGCCAGCAGCTCCGGGGGGGCCTTCCGCACTGAA. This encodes CASSSGGAFRTE. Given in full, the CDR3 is CASSSGGAFRTEAFF.

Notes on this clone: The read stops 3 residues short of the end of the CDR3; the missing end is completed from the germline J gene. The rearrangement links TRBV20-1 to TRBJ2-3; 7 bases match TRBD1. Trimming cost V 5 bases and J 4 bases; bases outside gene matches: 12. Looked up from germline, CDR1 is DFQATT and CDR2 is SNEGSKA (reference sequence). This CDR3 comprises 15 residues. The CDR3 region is CSAPDRASRSDTQYF. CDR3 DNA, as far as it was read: TGCAGTGCTCCCGACAGGGCTAGTCGCTCAGATACG.

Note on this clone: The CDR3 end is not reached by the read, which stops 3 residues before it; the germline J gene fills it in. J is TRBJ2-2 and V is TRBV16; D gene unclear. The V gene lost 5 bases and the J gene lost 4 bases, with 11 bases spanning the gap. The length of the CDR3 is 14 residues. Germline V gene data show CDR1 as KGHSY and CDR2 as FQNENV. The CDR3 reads CASSGPLGTGELFF. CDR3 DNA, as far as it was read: TGTGCCAGCAGCGGGCCGTTGGGCACCGGGGAG.